This is a list of T cell receptor beta chains from one sample in a study of early T cells in non-severe SARS-CoV-2 infection. TCRdb ran MiXCR on the 5' RACE reads and lists one entry per CDR3 protein. The table records about 35,000 distinct CDR3 sequences, around 7% of them present only once. The sequencing input was whole blood. All receptors derive from an adult who was a healthcare worker with PCR-confirmed SARS-CoV-2 infection or an uninfected control (not recorded which). CDR3s include the opening cysteine and the closing phenylalanine or tryptophan. A D gene is named only where the DNA matches it firmly. Clone size, where shown, is once, few, many, or a class for clones that have expanded.

d_call: -
clone_size: many
j_call: TRBJ2-1
v_call: TRBV29-1
cdr3_nt: TGCAGCGTCCCCCGGACAGAAACTATATACAATGAGCAGTTCTTC
cdr3_aa: CSVPRTETIYNEQFF

d_call: -
clone_size: -
j_call: TRBJ2-1
v_call: TRBV5-1
cdr3_nt: TGCGCCAGCAGCGCCAGGGATACTGAGCAGTTCTTC
cdr3_aa: CASSARDTEQFF

d_call: -
clone_size: many
j_call: TRBJ1-4
v_call: TRBV12-3/TRBV12-4
cdr3_nt: TGTGCCAGCAGTCCGCAGGGGATCGGTGAAAAACTGTTTTTT
cdr3_aa: CASSPQGIGEKLFF

d_call: -
clone_size: few
j_call: TRBJ2-3
v_call: TRBV20-1
cdr3_nt: TGCAGTGCTAGCCCCCTAGCCAGCACAGATACGCAGTATTTT
cdr3_aa: CSASPLASTDTQYF

d_call: TRBD2
clone_size: many
j_call: TRBJ2-3
v_call: TRBV9
cdr3_nt: TGTGCCAGCAGCGCCGTGGCGGGAGTTCATCCAGATACGCAGTATTTT
cdr3_aa: CASSAVAGVHPDTQYF

d_call: TRBD2
clone_size: -
j_call: TRBJ2-7
v_call: TRBV25-1
cdr3_nt: TGTGCCAGCAGTAGGGGGACTAGCTCCTACGAGCAGTACTTC
cdr3_aa: CASSRGTSSYEQYF

d_call: -
clone_size: -
j_call: TRBJ2-7
v_call: TRBV5-1
cdr3_nt: TGCGCCAGCAGTTTTGCAGGAGGGTACGAGCAGTACTTC
cdr3_aa: CASSFAGGYEQYF

d_call: -
clone_size: many
j_call: TRBJ2-3
v_call: TRBV18
cdr3_nt: TGTGCCAGCTCCCCCCAGGGAGTCTCCACAGATACGCAGTATTTT
cdr3_aa: CASSPQGVSTDTQYF

d_call: -
clone_size: -
j_call: TRBJ2-1
v_call: TRBV6-6
cdr3_nt: TGTGCCAGCAGTTACTCGGTCAAGAGCTCCTACAATGAGCAGTTCTTC
cdr3_aa: CASSYSVKSSYNEQFF

d_call: -
clone_size: many
j_call: TRBJ1-1
v_call: TRBV20-1
cdr3_nt: TGCAGTGCTAGAGATGGTTACGGCACTGAAGCTTTCTTT
cdr3_aa: CSARDGYGTEAFF

d_call: -
clone_size: many
j_call: TRBJ1-6
v_call: TRBV20-1
cdr3_nt: TGCAGTGCTAGAGATCAGGAGGGGGAGGGTTCACCCCTCCACTTT
cdr3_aa: CSARDQEGEGSPLHF

d_call: TRBD1
clone_size: many
j_call: TRBJ1-2
v_call: TRBV5-4
cdr3_nt: TGTGCCAGCAGTGGGACAGGCAAATTCTATGGCTACACCTTC
cdr3_aa: CASSGTGKFYGYTF

d_call: TRBD2
clone_size: many
j_call: TRBJ2-5
v_call: TRBV6-4
cdr3_nt: TGTGCCAGCAGTCCGACGGGCGGGAGTGAGACCCAGTACTTC
cdr3_aa: CASSPTGGSETQYF

d_call: TRBD2
clone_size: -
j_call: TRBJ2-3
v_call: TRBV7-9
cdr3_nt: TGTGCCAGCGGCGGGAGCGCAGATACGCAGTATTTT
cdr3_aa: CASGGSADTQYF

d_call: TRBD1
clone_size: many
j_call: TRBJ2-7
v_call: TRBV10-3
cdr3_nt: TGTGCCATCAGTATGACAGGGGTCTCCTACGAGCAGTACTTC
cdr3_aa: CAISMTGVSYEQYF

d_call: -
clone_size: -
j_call: TRBJ2-1
v_call: TRBV12-3/TRBV12-4
cdr3_nt: TGTGCCAGCAGGCCGGGACTGGATTTGAGGCTTGAGCAGTTCTTC
cdr3_aa: CASRPGLDLRLEQFF

d_call: -
clone_size: many
j_call: TRBJ1-2
v_call: TRBV18
cdr3_nt: TGTGCCAGCTCACCTTACGTCGAGGGAATTGGAAGCTACACCTTC
cdr3_aa: CASSPYVEGIGSYTF

d_call: -
clone_size: many
j_call: TRBJ2-7
v_call: TRBV12-3/TRBV12-4
cdr3_nt: TGTGCCAGCAGTTTAGCGCCTTGGTACGAGCAGTACTTC
cdr3_aa: CASSLAPWYEQYF

d_call: -
clone_size: many
j_call: TRBJ2-7
v_call: TRBV5-6
cdr3_nt: TGTGCCAGCAGCCGGACCTATTCCGGCTCCTACGAGCAGTACTTC
cdr3_aa: CASSRTYSGSYEQYF

d_call: TRBD1
clone_size: many
j_call: TRBJ2-5
v_call: TRBV5-6
cdr3_nt: TGTGCCAGCAGCCTAAAAGGACAGGGTATTCTACAAGAGACCCAGTACTTC
cdr3_aa: CASSLKGQGILQETQYF

d_call: TRBD1
clone_size: few
j_call: TRBJ2-7
v_call: TRBV10-3
cdr3_nt: TGTGCCATCAGCAAATCAGGGGGCTGGGAGCAGTACTTC
cdr3_aa: CAISKSGGWEQYF

d_call: TRBD1
clone_size: many
j_call: TRBJ1-4
v_call: TRBV2
cdr3_nt: TGTGCCAGCAGTCCCCCGGGACAGGGAAATGAAAAACTGTTTTTT
cdr3_aa: CASSPPGQGNEKLFF

d_call: TRBD2
clone_size: many
j_call: TRBJ2-1
v_call: TRBV10-3
cdr3_nt: TGTGCCATCAGTGAGTCGGGACTAGCGGGAGTGAACGAGCAGTTCTTC
cdr3_aa: CAISESGLAGVNEQFF

d_call: -
clone_size: many
j_call: TRBJ1-3
v_call: TRBV29-1
cdr3_nt: TGCAGCGTTGGACTCTCTGGAAACACCATATATTTT
cdr3_aa: CSVGLSGNTIYF

d_call: -
clone_size: many
j_call: TRBJ2-7
v_call: TRBV12-3/TRBV12-4
cdr3_nt: TGTGCCAGCAGTTTAAGCGGGTGGACACAGAGGCCCTACGAGCAGTACTTC
cdr3_aa: CASSLSGWTQRPYEQYF

d_call: TRBD1
clone_size: many
j_call: TRBJ1-1
v_call: TRBV12-3/TRBV12-4
cdr3_nt: TGTGCCAGCAGCCCGCAGGGGGCGCTTGCTGAAGCTTTCTTT
cdr3_aa: CASSPQGALAEAFF

d_call: -
clone_size: -
j_call: TRBJ2-7
v_call: TRBV10-3
cdr3_nt: TGTGCCATCAGTGACCCTAGTTTCAGAAGTCGCGAGCAGTACTTC
cdr3_aa: CAISDPSFRSREQYF

d_call: -
clone_size: many
j_call: TRBJ2-3
v_call: TRBV28
cdr3_nt: TGTGCCAGCAGTTTGGAACCAGGGCCAGATACGCAGTATTTT
cdr3_aa: CASSLEPGPDTQYF

d_call: TRBD1
clone_size: many
j_call: TRBJ2-5
v_call: TRBV7-9
cdr3_nt: TGTGCCAGCAGCTTATGGCAGGGGGTATCTGGGAGAGAAGAGACCCAGTACTTC
cdr3_aa: CASSLWQGVSGREETQYF

d_call: -
clone_size: many
j_call: TRBJ1-1
v_call: TRBV4-1
cdr3_nt: TGCGCCAGCAGCCAACCACTGGCCCAGGGGAGCACTGAAGCTTTCTTT
cdr3_aa: CASSQPLAQGSTEAFF

d_call: -
clone_size: many
j_call: TRBJ2-1
v_call: TRBV12-3/TRBV12-4
cdr3_nt: TGTGCCAGCAGTTTAGTGGGTGAGAATGAGCAGTTCTTC
cdr3_aa: CASSLVGENEQFF

d_call: -
clone_size: few
j_call: TRBJ2-1
v_call: TRBV7-2
cdr3_nt: TGTGCCAGCAGCGGGGGCTACAATGAGCAGTTCTTC
cdr3_aa: CASSGGYNEQFF

d_call: -
clone_size: many
j_call: TRBJ2-5
v_call: TRBV20-1
cdr3_nt: TGCAGTGCTTGGCCCCTTCTCGGAACGGAGACCCAGTACTTC
cdr3_aa: CSAWPLLGTETQYF

d_call: -
clone_size: -
j_call: TRBJ2-1
v_call: TRBV21-1
cdr3_nt: TGTGCCAGCGCGAGTCTGGACCGAATCTCCTACAATGAGCAGTTCTTC
cdr3_aa: CASASLDRISYNEQFF

d_call: TRBD2
clone_size: many
j_call: TRBJ2-1
v_call: TRBV15
cdr3_nt: TGTGCCACCAGCTCGGGACTACCTAACAATGAGCAGTTCTTC
cdr3_aa: CATSSGLPNNEQFF

d_call: TRBD2
clone_size: many
j_call: TRBJ2-3
v_call: TRBV28
cdr3_nt: TGTGCCAGCAGTCCTCTCCCGTCTAGCGGGAGGGCAGATACGCAGTATTTT
cdr3_aa: CASSPLPSSGRADTQYF

d_call: TRBD1
clone_size: -
j_call: TRBJ1-5
v_call: TRBV19
cdr3_nt: TGTGCCAGTAGTATCAAGGACAGGGGGCCGTTTGAGCCCCAGCATTTT
cdr3_aa: CASSIKDRGPFEPQHF

d_call: TRBD2
clone_size: medium-sized
j_call: TRBJ2-3
v_call: TRBV6-5
cdr3_nt: TGTGCCAGCAGTTACTCGGGTCTAGCGGGCTCAGATACGCAGTATTTT
cdr3_aa: CASSYSGLAGSDTQYF

d_call: -
clone_size: many
j_call: TRBJ2-7
v_call: TRBV20-1
cdr3_nt: TGCAGTGCTAGAGTCCTCTGGGGCATTCCGGGGTACGAGCAGTACTTC
cdr3_aa: CSARVLWGIPGYEQYF

d_call: -
clone_size: -
j_call: TRBJ2-2
v_call: TRBV6-2/TRBV6-3
cdr3_nt: TGTGCCAGCTGGGGGGTCTTAGCGGCCAAGAACACCGGGGAGCTGTTTTTT
cdr3_aa: CASWGVLAAKNTGELFF

d_call: -
clone_size: few
j_call: TRBJ2-1
v_call: TRBV27
cdr3_nt: TGTGCCAGCAGTCGAACTAGAATAGCCAATGAGCAGTTCTTC
cdr3_aa: CASSRTRIANEQFF

d_call: TRBD2
clone_size: many
j_call: TRBJ2-2
v_call: TRBV7-9
cdr3_nt: TGTGCCAGCAGCTTGGGAACCCCCACGACTAGCGGGAGGACCGGGGAGCTGTTTTTT
cdr3_aa: CASSLGTPTTSGRTGELFF

d_call: -
clone_size: -
j_call: TRBJ2-5
v_call: TRBV24-1
cdr3_nt: TGTGCCACCAGTGATAGGAACAGGGAGTACTTC
cdr3_aa: CATSDRNREYF

d_call: TRBD1
clone_size: -
j_call: TRBJ1-5
v_call: TRBV6-1
cdr3_nt: TGTGCCAGCGGGGCCGGGACAGGGGGCGCAGGAGGCAATCAGCCCCAGCATTTT
cdr3_aa: CASGAGTGGAGGNQPQHF

d_call: TRBD2
clone_size: -
j_call: TRBJ2-2
v_call: TRBV28
cdr3_nt: TGTGCCAGCAGTTTAGTCGGCGGGAGGGACACCGGGGAGCTGTTTTTT
cdr3_aa: CASSLVGGRDTGELFF

d_call: -
clone_size: many
j_call: TRBJ2-6
v_call: TRBV9
cdr3_nt: TGTGCCAGCAGCGATCACCTCTCTGGGGCCAACGTCCTGACTTTC
cdr3_aa: CASSDHLSGANVLTF

d_call: -
clone_size: -
j_call: TRBJ1-1
v_call: TRBV5-1
cdr3_nt: TGCGCCAGCAGCGAGGGGGGCAGGACGGTGACTGAAGCTTTCTTT
cdr3_aa: CASSEGGRTVTEAFF

d_call: -
clone_size: -
j_call: TRBJ2-6
v_call: TRBV30
cdr3_nt: TGTGCCTGGTTTAAGGCGTCCGGGGCCAACGTCCTGACTTTC
cdr3_aa: CAWFKASGANVLTF

d_call: -
clone_size: many
j_call: TRBJ2-5
v_call: TRBV11-2
cdr3_nt: TGTGCCAGCAGCTTAGATCGAGGGACCCAGTACTTC
cdr3_aa: CASSLDRGTQYF

d_call: -
clone_size: many
j_call: TRBJ1-1
v_call: TRBV2
cdr3_nt: TGTGCCAGCAGTGAAGCTTGGGCCGCCTTGGGGTGGAACACTGAAGCTTTCTTT
cdr3_aa: CASSEAWAALGWNTEAFF

d_call: -
clone_size: -
j_call: TRBJ1-5
v_call: TRBV19
cdr3_nt: TGTGCCAGTAGTATGATAAATCAGCCCCAGCATTTT
cdr3_aa: CASSMINQPQHF

d_call: -
clone_size: many
j_call: TRBJ1-1
v_call: TRBV6-2/TRBV6-3
cdr3_nt: TGTGCCAGCGCAACCTTCCCGATGAACACTGAAGCTTTCTTT
cdr3_aa: CASATFPMNTEAFF

d_call: TRBD2
clone_size: many
j_call: TRBJ2-1
v_call: TRBV29-1
cdr3_nt: TGCAGCGTTGGGTGGGGACTAGCTATTAATGAGCAGTTCTTC
cdr3_aa: CSVGWGLAINEQFF